The 8 T cell receptor beta chains listed next were all sequenced from one sample in a study of T cell changes during pregnancy in multiple sclerosis. The method was immunoSEQ multiplex PCR; TCRdb's version includes in-frame clones alone and lacks a portion of them. This sample has fewer than 50,000 clones; 90% occur once, and the top ten carry roughly 10%. Sequencing used CD8+ T cells from peripheral blood mononuclear cells, obtained in the first trimester of pregnancy. These TCRs come from a female donor with multiple sclerosis, enrolled in a pregnancy study.

The chain uses TRBV7-3 and TRBJ2-3; TRBD2 matches at 9 bases. CDR1 and CDR2 from the germline V gene are SGHTA and FQGTGA. This CDR3 comprises 17 residues. Trimming cost V 2 bases and J 3 bases; bases outside gene matches: 9. CDR3 residues: CASSLGAGGPLTDTQYF. DNA for the CDR3: TGTGCCAGCAGCTTAGGGGCGGGGGGGCCGTTGACAGATACGCAGTATTTT.

This chain joins TRBV11-2 and TRBJ2-7; 7 bases map to TRBD1. Trimming at V came to 5 bases and at J to 2 bases, leaving 6 bases not matched to a gene. Germline V gene sequence: CDR1 SGHAT, CDR2 FQNNGV. There are 14 residues in the CDR3. CDR3 loop: CASSVGGQTYEQYF. The CDR3 bases are TGTGCCAGCAGCGTAGGGGGCCAAACCTACGAGCAGTACTTC.

V is TRBV2 and J is TRBJ2-7; D might be TRBD2 (6 bases). V lost 10 bases, J lost 3 bases, and 16 bases lay in between. This CDR3 region has 13 residues. Germline CDR1 is SNHLY and CDR2 is FYNNEI. The CDR3 spells CATRGTNNYEQYF. In DNA form, the CDR3 reads TGTGCCACCCGGGGGACGAATAACTACGAGCAGTACTTC. Combining the CDR3 with reference TRBV2 and TRBJ2-7 gives the whole variable domain EPEVTQTPSHQVTQMGQEVILRCVPISNHLYFYWYRQILGQKVEFLVSFYNNEISEKSEIFDDQFSVERPDGSNFTLKIRSTKLEDSAMYFCATRGTNNYEQYFGPGTRLTVT.

This chain joins TRBV19 and TRBJ2-2, with 7 nucleotides matching TRBD2. The CDR3 runs to 14 residues. CDR1 is LNHDA, CDR2 SQIVND, per germline (reference sequence). With 6 bases clipped from V and 3 bases from J, the junction kept 4 bases outside the gene matches. In nucleotides, the CDR3 is TGTGCCAGTAGGGGGGGGTGGGACACCGGGGAGCTGTTTTTT. Translated: CASRGGWDTGELFF.

This chain connects TRBV19 to TRBJ1-5, with TRBD1 as a possible D gene (6 bases). The CDR3 has 13 residues. V shed 7 bases and J shed 2 bases, with 9 bases lying between them. Germline-derived CDR1 and CDR2 are LNHDA and SQIVND (reference sequence). The CDR3 DNA reads as TGTGCCAGTACCAACAGGGGCAATCAGCCCCAGCATTTT. The encoded protein is CASTNRGNQPQHF.

The chain joins TRBV29-1 to TRBJ2-1; 7 bases line up with TRBD1. The CDR3 runs to 15 residues. CDR1 is SQVTM, CDR2 ANQGSEA, per germline. The junction had 13 bases not matched to a gene; V was cut back by 3 bases and J by 8 bases. CDR3 sequence reads: CSVEWFEGASHEQFF. CDR3 DNA sequence: TGCAGCGTTGAGTGGTTTGAGGGGGCCTCGCATGAGCAGTTCTTC.

The chain carries TRBV29-1 and TRBJ2-5; a weak D match, TRBD1 (7 bases). V was pared by 4 bases and J by 5 bases, with 17 bases between. CDR1 and CDR2 (germline): SQVTM, ANQGSEA. This CDR3 spans 14 amino acids. CDR3 nucleotides: TGCAGCGTTGGACCCCGGGACAGCGGGGAGACCCAGTACTTC. This gives the protein CSVGPRDSGETQYF.

This chain connects TRBV4-3 to TRBJ1-1; TRBD1 matches at 7 bases. The germline gives CDR1 LGHNA, CDR2 YSLEER. The V segment lost 4 bases and the J segment 5 bases; nucleotides outside the gene matches: 7. This CDR3 has 14 amino acids. The CDR3 loop reads CASSPGQLVTEAFF. The CDR3 DNA follows: TGCGCCAGCAGCCCGGGACAGCTAGTGACTGAAGCTTTCTTT.